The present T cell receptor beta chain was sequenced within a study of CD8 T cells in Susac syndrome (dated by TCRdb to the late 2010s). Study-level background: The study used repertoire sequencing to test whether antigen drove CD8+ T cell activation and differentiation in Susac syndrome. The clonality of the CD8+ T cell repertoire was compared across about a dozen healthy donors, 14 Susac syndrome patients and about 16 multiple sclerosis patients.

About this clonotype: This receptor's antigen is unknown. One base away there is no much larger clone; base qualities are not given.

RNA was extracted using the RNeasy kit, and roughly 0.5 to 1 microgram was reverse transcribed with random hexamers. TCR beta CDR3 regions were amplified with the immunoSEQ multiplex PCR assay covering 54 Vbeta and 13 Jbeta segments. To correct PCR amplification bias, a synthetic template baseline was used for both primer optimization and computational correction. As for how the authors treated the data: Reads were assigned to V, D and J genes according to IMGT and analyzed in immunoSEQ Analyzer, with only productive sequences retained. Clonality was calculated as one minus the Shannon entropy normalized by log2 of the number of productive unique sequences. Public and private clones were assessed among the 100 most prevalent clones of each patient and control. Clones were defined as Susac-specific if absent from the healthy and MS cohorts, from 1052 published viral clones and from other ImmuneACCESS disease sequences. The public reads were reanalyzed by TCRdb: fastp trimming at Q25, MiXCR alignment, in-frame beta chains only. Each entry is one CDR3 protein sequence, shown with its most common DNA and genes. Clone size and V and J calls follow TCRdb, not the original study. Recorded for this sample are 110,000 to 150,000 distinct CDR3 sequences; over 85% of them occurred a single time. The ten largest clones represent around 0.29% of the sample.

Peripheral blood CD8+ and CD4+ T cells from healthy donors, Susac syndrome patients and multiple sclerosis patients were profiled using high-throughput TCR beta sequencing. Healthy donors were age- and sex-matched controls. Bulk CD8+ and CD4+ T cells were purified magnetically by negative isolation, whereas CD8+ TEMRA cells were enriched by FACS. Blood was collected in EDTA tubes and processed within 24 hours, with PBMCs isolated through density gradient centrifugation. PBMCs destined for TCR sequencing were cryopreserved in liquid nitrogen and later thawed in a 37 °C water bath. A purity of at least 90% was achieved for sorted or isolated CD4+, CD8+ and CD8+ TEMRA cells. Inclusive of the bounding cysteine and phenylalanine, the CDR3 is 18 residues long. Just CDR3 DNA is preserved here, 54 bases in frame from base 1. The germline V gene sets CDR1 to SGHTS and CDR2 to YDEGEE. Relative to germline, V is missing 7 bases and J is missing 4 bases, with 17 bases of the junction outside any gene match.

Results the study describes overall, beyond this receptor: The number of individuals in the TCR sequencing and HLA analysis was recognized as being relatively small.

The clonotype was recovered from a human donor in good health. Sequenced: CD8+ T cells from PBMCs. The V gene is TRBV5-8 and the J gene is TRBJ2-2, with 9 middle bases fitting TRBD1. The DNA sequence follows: TGTGCCAGCGACTTACTGGGTTCCGGGACAGGGACCACCGGGGAGCTGTTTTTT. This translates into CASDLLGSGTGTTGELFF.